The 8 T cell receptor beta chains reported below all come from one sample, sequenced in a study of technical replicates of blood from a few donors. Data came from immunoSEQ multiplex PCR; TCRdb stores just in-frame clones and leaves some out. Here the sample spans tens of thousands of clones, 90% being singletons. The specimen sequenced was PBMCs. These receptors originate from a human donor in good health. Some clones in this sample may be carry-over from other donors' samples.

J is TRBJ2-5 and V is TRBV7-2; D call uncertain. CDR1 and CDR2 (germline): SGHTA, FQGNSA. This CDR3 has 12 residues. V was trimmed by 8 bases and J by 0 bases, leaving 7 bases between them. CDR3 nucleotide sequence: TGTGCCAGCCTGGCAGACCAAGAGACCCAGTACTTC. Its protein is CASLADQETQYF. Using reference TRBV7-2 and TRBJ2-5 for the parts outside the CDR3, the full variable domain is GAGVSQSPSNKVTEKGKDVELRCDPISGHTALYWYRQSLGQGLEFLIYFQGNSAPDKSGLPSDRFSAERTGGSVSTLTIQRTQQEDSAVYLCASLADQETQYFGPGTRLLVL.

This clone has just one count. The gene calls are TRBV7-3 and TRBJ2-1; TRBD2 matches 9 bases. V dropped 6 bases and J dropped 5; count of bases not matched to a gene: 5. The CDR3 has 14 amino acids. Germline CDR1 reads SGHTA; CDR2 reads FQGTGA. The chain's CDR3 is CASRRTSADNEQFF. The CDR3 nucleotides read TGTGCCAGCAGAAGGACTAGCGCCGACAATGAGCAGTTCTTC. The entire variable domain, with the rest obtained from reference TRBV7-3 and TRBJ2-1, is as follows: GAGVSQTPSNKVTEKGKYVELRCDPISGHTALYWYRQSLGQGPEFLIYFQGTGAADDSGLPNDRFFAVRPEGSVSTLKIQRTERGDSAVYLCASRRTSADNEQFFGPGTRLTVL.

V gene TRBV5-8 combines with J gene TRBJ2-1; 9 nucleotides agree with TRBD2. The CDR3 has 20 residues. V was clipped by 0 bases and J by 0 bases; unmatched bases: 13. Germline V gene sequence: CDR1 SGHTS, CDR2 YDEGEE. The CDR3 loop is CASSLGASGGTLSSYNEQFF. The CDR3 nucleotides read TGTGCCAGCAGCTTGGGGGCCAGCGGGGGGACTTTGAGCTCCTACAATGAGCAGTTCTTC.

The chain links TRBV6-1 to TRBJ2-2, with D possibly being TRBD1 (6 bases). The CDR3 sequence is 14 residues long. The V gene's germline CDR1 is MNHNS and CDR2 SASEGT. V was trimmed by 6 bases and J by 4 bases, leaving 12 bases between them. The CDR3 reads CASSLTGSTGELFF. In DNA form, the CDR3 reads TGTGCCAGCAGCTTAACAGGGAGCACCGGGGAGCTGTTTTTT.

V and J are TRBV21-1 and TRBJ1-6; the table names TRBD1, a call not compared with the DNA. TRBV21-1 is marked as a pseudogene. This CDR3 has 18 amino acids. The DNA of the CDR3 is TGTGCCAGCAGCCAGAAAAGGCAGGGGGGCTCCTATAATTCACCCCTCCACTTT. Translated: CASSQKRQGGSYNSPLHF.

The CDR3 region is CSVIRDSAMEQYF. For the CDR3, the DNA is TGCAGCGTTATCCGGGACAGTGCCATGGAGCAGTACTTC. The chain couples TRBV29-1 to TRBJ2-7; 7 nucleotides agree with TRBD1. The V gene's germline CDR1 is SQVTM and CDR2 ANQGSEA. Germline trimming cut 5 bases from V and 7 bases from J; bases unmatched to any gene: 11. This CDR3 has 13 amino acids.

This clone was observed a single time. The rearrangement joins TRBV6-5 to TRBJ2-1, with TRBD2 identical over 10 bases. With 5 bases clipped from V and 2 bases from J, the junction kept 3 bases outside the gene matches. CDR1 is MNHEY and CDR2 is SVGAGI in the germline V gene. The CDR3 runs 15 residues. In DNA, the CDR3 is TGTGCCAGCAGTAATAGCGGGGGGACCTACAATGAGCAGTTCTTC. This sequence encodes CASSNSGGTYNEQFF.

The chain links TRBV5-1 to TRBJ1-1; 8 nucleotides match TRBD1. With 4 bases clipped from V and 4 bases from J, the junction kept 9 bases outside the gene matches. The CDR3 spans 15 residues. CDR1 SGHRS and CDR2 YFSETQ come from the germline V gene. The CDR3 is CASSGTTGVGTEAFF. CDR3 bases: TGCGCCAGCAGCGGAACGACAGGGGTGGGCACTGAAGCTTTCTTT.